These T cell receptor beta chains were read from a single sample in a study of naive CD8 T cells in extremely preterm neonates. Here immunoSEQ multiplex PCR was the method, and the copy in TCRdb shows in-frame clones only, minus some. The sample lists some 7,400 clones; under 98% were seen once. Sample: naive CD8+ T cells from blood. The source is a human donor in good health. Each CDR3 is given with its conserved first and last residue. Fields, in order: CDR3 protein, CDR3 DNA, J gene, D gene, clone size, V gene. A D gene is named only where the DNA matches it firmly. Some rows mark clone size as missing; the rest say once, few, many or name a class of expanded clone.

cdr3_aa: CASSEPLAGGPQRETQYF
cdr3_nt: TGTGCCAGCAGCGAACCACTAGCGGGGGGGCCCCAGAGGGAGACCCAGTACTTC
j_call: TRBJ2-5
d_call: TRBD2
clone_size: once
v_call: TRBV9

cdr3_aa: CASSKRGQASPPSGYTF
cdr3_nt: TGTGCCAGCAGCAAACGGGGACAGGCAAGTCCTCCTAGTGGCTACACCTTC
j_call: TRBJ1-2
d_call: -
clone_size: -
v_call: TRBV21-1

cdr3_aa: CAGSVVGGAGANVLTF
cdr3_nt: TGTGCCGGCAGTGTAGTAGGGGGGGCTGGGGCCAACGTCCTGACTTTC
j_call: TRBJ2-6
d_call: -
clone_size: -
v_call: TRBV27

cdr3_aa: CASSLVWEGQEKLFF
cdr3_nt: TGTGCCAGCAGCTTGGTTTGGGAGGGCCAGGAAAAACTGTTTTTT
j_call: TRBJ1-4
d_call: -
clone_size: once
v_call: TRBV5-6

cdr3_aa: CASSYSQGYDTEAFF
cdr3_nt: TGTGCCAGCAGTTACTCCCAGGGATACGACACTGAAGCTTTCTTT
j_call: TRBJ1-1
d_call: -
clone_size: few
v_call: TRBV6-5

cdr3_aa: CATSPGLAVYEQYF
cdr3_nt: TGTGCCACCTCCCCGGGACTAGCGGTCTACGAGCAGTACTTC
j_call: TRBJ2-7
d_call: TRBD2
clone_size: -
v_call: TRBV15

cdr3_aa: CASSQGVEAFF
cdr3_nt: TGTGCCAGCAGCCAAGGAGTTGAAGCTTTCTTT
j_call: TRBJ1-1
d_call: -
clone_size: -
v_call: TRBV7-2

cdr3_aa: CASSTWDGSSYEQYF
cdr3_nt: TGTGCCAGCAGCACGTGGGACGGGAGCTCCTACGAGCAGTACTTC
j_call: TRBJ2-7
d_call: -
clone_size: -
v_call: TRBV7-9

cdr3_aa: CASSLGLLGDQPQHF
cdr3_nt: TGCGCCAGCAGCTTGGGCCTCTTGGGCGATCAGCCCCAGCATTTT
j_call: TRBJ1-5
d_call: -
clone_size: -
v_call: TRBV5-1

cdr3_aa: CAWSYRDDSPLHF
cdr3_nt: TGTGCCTGGAGTTACAGGGATGACTCACCCCTCCACTTT
j_call: TRBJ1-6
d_call: -
clone_size: -
v_call: TRBV30

cdr3_aa: CATTRGGTEAFF
cdr3_nt: TGTGCCACGACGAGGGGAGGGACTGAAGCTTTCTTT
j_call: TRBJ1-1
d_call: -
clone_size: -
v_call: TRBV19

cdr3_aa: CASSYYRVGNTEAFF
cdr3_nt: TGTGCCAGCAGTTACTACAGGGTCGGGAACACTGAAGCTTTCTTT
j_call: TRBJ1-1
d_call: -
clone_size: -
v_call: TRBV6-5

cdr3_aa: CASSGLQGSYEQYF
cdr3_nt: TGTGCCAGCAGTGGGCTACAGGGCTCCTACGAGCAGTACTTC
j_call: TRBJ2-7
d_call: -
clone_size: -
v_call: TRBV2

cdr3_aa: CASGRNYEQYF
cdr3_nt: TGTGCCTCAGGGCGTAACTACGAGCAGTACTTC
j_call: TRBJ2-7
d_call: -
clone_size: -
v_call: TRBV27

cdr3_aa: CASSQDFPGKNQPQHF
cdr3_nt: TGCGCCAGCAGCCAAGATTTTCCGGGTAAAAATCAGCCCCAGCATTTT
j_call: TRBJ1-5
d_call: -
clone_size: -
v_call: TRBV4-3

cdr3_aa: CASRGDRGYNEQFF
cdr3_nt: TGTGCCAGCAGGGGGGACAGGGGGTACAATGAGCAGTTCTTC
j_call: TRBJ2-1
d_call: TRBD1
clone_size: -
v_call: TRBV6-5

cdr3_aa: CASSPGQNTEAFF
cdr3_nt: TGTGCCAGCAGCCCCGGACAGAACACTGAAGCTTTCTTT
j_call: TRBJ1-1
d_call: -
clone_size: -
v_call: TRBV14

cdr3_aa: CASSEGVGADTQYF
cdr3_nt: TGTGCCAGTAGTGAGGGGGTAGGGGCAGATACGCAGTATTTT
j_call: TRBJ2-3
d_call: -
clone_size: -
v_call: TRBV19

cdr3_aa: CASSQGDGATNEKLFF
cdr3_nt: TGTGCCAGCAGCCAGGGAGACGGTGCAACTAATGAAAAACTGTTTTTT
j_call: TRBJ1-4
d_call: -
clone_size: -
v_call: TRBV4-2

cdr3_aa: CASQWGAGVNTEAFF
cdr3_nt: TGTGCCAGTCAGTGGGGCGCAGGGGTGAACACTGAAGCTTTCTTT
j_call: TRBJ1-1
d_call: -
clone_size: -
v_call: TRBV19

cdr3_aa: CASSGHQGYYRARNQPQHF
cdr3_nt: TGTGCCAGCAGTGGTCATCAAGGATACTACAGGGCCCGCAATCAGCCCCAGCATTTT
j_call: TRBJ1-5
d_call: -
clone_size: -
v_call: TRBV27

cdr3_aa: CASRRGAVPSTDTQYF
cdr3_nt: TGTGCCAGCAGGCGGGGGGCGGTCCCTAGCACAGATACGCAGTATTTT
j_call: TRBJ2-3
d_call: TRBD2
clone_size: -
v_call: TRBV27

cdr3_aa: CASTVLTGGLYEQYF
cdr3_nt: TGTGCCAGCACCGTTTTAACGGGGGGGCTCTACGAGCAGTACTTC
j_call: TRBJ2-7
d_call: TRBD2
clone_size: -
v_call: TRBV2

cdr3_aa: CASSLGAPVGGQPQHF
cdr3_nt: TGTGCCAGCAGCTTGGGGGCCCCCGTTGGAGGACAGCCCCAGCATTTT
j_call: TRBJ1-5
d_call: -
clone_size: -
v_call: TRBV5-6

cdr3_aa: CASSATGVETQYF
cdr3_nt: TGTGCCAGTAGTGCGACAGGGGTCGAGACCCAGTACTTC
j_call: TRBJ2-5
d_call: TRBD1
clone_size: -
v_call: TRBV19

cdr3_aa: CASSQVGSAKNIQYF
cdr3_nt: TGCGCCAGCAGCCAAGTAGGGAGTGCCAAAAACATTCAGTACTTC
j_call: TRBJ2-4
d_call: -
clone_size: -
v_call: TRBV4-1

cdr3_aa: CASSVGQGANSPLHF
cdr3_nt: TGCGCCAGCAGCGTGGGACAGGGAGCCAATTCACCCCTCCACTTT
j_call: TRBJ1-6
d_call: TRBD1
clone_size: -
v_call: TRBV5-1

cdr3_aa: CASSQGAGASSPLHF
cdr3_nt: TGTGCCAGCAGCCAGGGGGCAGGGGCCAGTTCACCCCTCCACTTT
j_call: TRBJ1-6
d_call: TRBD1
clone_size: -
v_call: TRBV9

cdr3_aa: CASSEGSGTEAFF
cdr3_nt: TGTGCCAGCAGCGAGGGGTCCGGGACTGAAGCTTTCTTT
j_call: TRBJ1-1
d_call: -
clone_size: once
v_call: TRBV9

cdr3_aa: CASSLSGAQETQYF
cdr3_nt: TGTGCCAGCAGCTTAAGCGGGGCACAAGAGACCCAGTACTTC
j_call: TRBJ2-5
d_call: TRBD2
clone_size: -
v_call: TRBV7-8

cdr3_aa: CASSPDMKNIQYF
cdr3_nt: TGTGCCAGCAGTCCGGACATGAAAAACATTCAGTACTTC
j_call: TRBJ2-4
d_call: -
clone_size: -
v_call: TRBV28

cdr3_aa: CASSVDTSGGRDTQYF
cdr3_nt: TGTGCCAGCAGCGTAGATACTAGCGGGGGCCGGGATACGCAGTATTTT
j_call: TRBJ2-3
d_call: TRBD2
clone_size: -
v_call: TRBV9

cdr3_aa: CAWSVLAGSADTQYF
cdr3_nt: TGTGCCTGGAGTGTACTAGCGGGAAGCGCAGATACGCAGTATTTT
j_call: TRBJ2-3
d_call: TRBD2
clone_size: -
v_call: TRBV30

cdr3_aa: CASSPSQGFHYGYTF
cdr3_nt: TGTGCCAGCAGCCCCTCTCAGGGCTTTCACTATGGCTACACCTTC
j_call: TRBJ1-2
d_call: -
clone_size: -
v_call: TRBV7-3

cdr3_aa: CASSFGQPNQPQHF
cdr3_nt: TGTGCCAGCAGCTTTGGGCAGCCCAATCAGCCCCAGCATTTT
j_call: TRBJ1-5
d_call: -
clone_size: -
v_call: TRBV13

cdr3_aa: CASSLLGGPRSEQYF
cdr3_nt: TGTGCCAGCAGCTTACTCGGGGGACCTCGAAGCGAGCAGTACTTC
j_call: TRBJ2-7
d_call: -
clone_size: -
v_call: TRBV7-3

cdr3_aa: CASSPSGVGETQYF
cdr3_nt: TGTGCCAGCAGCCCCTCGGGGGTGGGGGAGACCCAGTACTTC
j_call: TRBJ2-5
d_call: -
clone_size: -
v_call: TRBV5-4

cdr3_aa: CASSFTLGGGTEAFF
cdr3_nt: TGTGCCAGCAGTTTCACCCTGGGGGGGGGCACTGAAGCTTTCTTT
j_call: TRBJ1-1
d_call: -
clone_size: -
v_call: TRBV28

cdr3_aa: CASSLSNPGGTGYTF
cdr3_nt: TGTGCCAGCAGTTTATCGAATCCCGGGGGAACGGGCTACACCTTC
j_call: TRBJ1-2
d_call: -
clone_size: -
v_call: TRBV27

cdr3_aa: CASSSTGLAGDPRTGELFF
cdr3_nt: TGTGCCAGCAGTTCTACGGGACTAGCGGGGGACCCTCGGACCGGGGAGCTGTTTTTT
j_call: TRBJ2-2
d_call: TRBD2
clone_size: -
v_call: TRBV2

cdr3_aa: CASSLRTGYSNEQFF
cdr3_nt: TGTGCCAGCAGCCTCCGGACAGGGTACAGCAATGAGCAGTTCTTC
j_call: TRBJ2-1
d_call: TRBD1
clone_size: -
v_call: TRBV7-8

cdr3_aa: CAWSVFRGGYNEQFF
cdr3_nt: TGTGCCTGGAGTGTATTCCGGGGGGGATACAATGAGCAGTTCTTC
j_call: TRBJ2-1
d_call: TRBD2
clone_size: -
v_call: TRBV30